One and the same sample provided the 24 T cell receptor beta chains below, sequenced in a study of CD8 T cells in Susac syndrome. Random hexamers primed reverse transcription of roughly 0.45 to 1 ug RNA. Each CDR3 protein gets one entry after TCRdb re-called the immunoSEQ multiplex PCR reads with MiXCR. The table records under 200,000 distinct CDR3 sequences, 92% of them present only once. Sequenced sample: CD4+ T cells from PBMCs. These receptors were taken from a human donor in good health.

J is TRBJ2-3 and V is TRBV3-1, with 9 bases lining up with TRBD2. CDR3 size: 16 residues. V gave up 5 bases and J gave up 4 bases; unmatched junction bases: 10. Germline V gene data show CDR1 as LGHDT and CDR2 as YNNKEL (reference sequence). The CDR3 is CASSSLAGTGADTQYF. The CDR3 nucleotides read TGTGCCAGCAGCTCCCTAGCGGGAACAGGGGCAGATACGCAGTATTTT.

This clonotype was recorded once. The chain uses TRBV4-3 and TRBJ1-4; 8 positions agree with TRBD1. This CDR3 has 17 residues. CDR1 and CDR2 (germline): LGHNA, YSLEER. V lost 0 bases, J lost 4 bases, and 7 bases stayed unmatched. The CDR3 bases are TGCGCCAGCAGCCAAGATTTTGGACAGGGCTTTAATGAAAAACTGTTTTTT. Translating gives CASSQDFGQGFNEKLFF.

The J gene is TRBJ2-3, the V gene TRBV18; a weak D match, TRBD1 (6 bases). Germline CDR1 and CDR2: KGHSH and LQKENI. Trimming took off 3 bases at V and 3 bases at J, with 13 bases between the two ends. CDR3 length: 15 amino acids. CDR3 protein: CASSPTGMGTDTQYF. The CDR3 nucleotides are TGTGCCAGCTCACCTACAGGGATGGGTACAGATACGCAGTATTTT.

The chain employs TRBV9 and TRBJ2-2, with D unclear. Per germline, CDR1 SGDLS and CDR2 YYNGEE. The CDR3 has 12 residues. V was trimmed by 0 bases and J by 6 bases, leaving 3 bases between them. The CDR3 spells CASSVDSGELFF. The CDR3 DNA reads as TGTGCCAGCAGCGTAGATTCCGGGGAGCTGTTTTTT.

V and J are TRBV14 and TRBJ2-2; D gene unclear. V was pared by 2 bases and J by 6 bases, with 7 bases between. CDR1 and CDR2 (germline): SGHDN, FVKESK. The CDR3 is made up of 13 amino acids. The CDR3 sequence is CASSQSFPGELFF. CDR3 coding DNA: TGTGCCAGCAGCCAAAGCTTCCCCGGGGAGCTGTTTTTT.

CDR3 residues: CASSPAGGEDGYTF. In nucleotides, the CDR3 is TGTGCCAGCTCACCGGCAGGGGGCGAGGATGGCTACACCTTC. V and J are TRBV18 and TRBJ1-2, with 8 bases identical to TRBD1. Trimming cost V 3 bases and J 6 bases; bases outside gene matches: 6. Germline V lookup: CDR1 KGHSH, CDR2 LQKENI. This CDR3 has 14 residues.

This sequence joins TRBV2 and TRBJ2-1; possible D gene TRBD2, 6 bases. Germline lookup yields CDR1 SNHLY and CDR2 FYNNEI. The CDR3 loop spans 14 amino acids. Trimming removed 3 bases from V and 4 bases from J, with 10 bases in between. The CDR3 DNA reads TGTGCCAGCAGTGACCTAGCGATTTACAATGAGCAGTTCTTC. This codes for CASSDLAIYNEQFF.

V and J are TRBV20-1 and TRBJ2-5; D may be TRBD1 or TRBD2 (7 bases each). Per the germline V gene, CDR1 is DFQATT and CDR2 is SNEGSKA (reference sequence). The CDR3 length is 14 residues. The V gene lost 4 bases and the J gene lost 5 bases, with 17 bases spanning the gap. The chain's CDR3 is CSATRGGGKETQYF. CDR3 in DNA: TGCAGTGCTACACGGGGAGGGGGCAAGGAGACCCAGTACTTC.

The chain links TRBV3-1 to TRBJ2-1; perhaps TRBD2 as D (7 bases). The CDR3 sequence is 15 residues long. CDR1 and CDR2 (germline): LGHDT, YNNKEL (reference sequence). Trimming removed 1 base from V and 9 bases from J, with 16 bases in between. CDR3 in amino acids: CASSQVVGGAFEQFF. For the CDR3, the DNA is TGTGCCAGCAGCCAAGTGGTGGGGGGGGCCTTTGAGCAGTTCTTC.

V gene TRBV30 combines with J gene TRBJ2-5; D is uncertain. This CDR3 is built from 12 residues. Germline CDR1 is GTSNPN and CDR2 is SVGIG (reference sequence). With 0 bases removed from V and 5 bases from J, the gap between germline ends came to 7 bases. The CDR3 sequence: CAWSVRRETQYF. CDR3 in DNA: TGTGCCTGGAGTGTACGGCGGGAGACCCAGTACTTC.

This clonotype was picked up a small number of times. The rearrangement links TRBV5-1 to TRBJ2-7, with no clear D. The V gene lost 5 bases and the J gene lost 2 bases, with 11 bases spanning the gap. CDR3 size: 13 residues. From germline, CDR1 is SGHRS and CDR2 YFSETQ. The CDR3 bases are TGCGCCAGCAGATCGGGCCGGACCTACGAGCAGTACTTC. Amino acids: CASRSGRTYEQYF. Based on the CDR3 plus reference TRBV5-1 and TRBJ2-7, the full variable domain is KAGVTQTPRYLIKTRGQQVTLSCSPISGHRSVSWYQQTPGQGLQFLFEYFSETQRNKGNFPGRFSGRQFSNSRSEMNVSTLELGDSALYLCASRSGRTYEQYFGPGTRLTVT.

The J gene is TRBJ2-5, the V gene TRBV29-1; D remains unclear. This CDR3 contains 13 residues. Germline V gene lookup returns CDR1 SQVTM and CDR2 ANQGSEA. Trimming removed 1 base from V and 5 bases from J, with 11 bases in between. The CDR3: CSVEGQTAETQYF. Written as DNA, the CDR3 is TGCAGCGTTGAAGGGCAGACGGCGGAGACCCAGTACTTC.

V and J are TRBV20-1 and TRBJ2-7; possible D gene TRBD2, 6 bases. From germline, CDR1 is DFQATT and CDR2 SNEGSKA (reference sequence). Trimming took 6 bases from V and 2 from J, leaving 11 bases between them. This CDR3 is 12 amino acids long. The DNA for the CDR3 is TGCAGTGCCCCGGGAGCAACCTACGAGCAGTACTTC. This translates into CSAPGATYEQYF.

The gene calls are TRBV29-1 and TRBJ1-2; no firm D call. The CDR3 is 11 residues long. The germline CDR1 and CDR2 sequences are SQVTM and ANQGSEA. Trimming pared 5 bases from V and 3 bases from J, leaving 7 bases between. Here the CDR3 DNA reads TGCAGCGTTATTACAGACTATGGCTACACCTTC. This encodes CSVITDYGYTF.

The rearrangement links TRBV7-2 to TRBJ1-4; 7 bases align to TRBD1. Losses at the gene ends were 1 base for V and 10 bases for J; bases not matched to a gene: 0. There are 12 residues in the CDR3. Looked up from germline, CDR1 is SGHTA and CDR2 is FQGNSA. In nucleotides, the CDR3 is TGTGCCAGCAGCTTAGAGGGGGCAAAACTGTTTTTT. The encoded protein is CASSLEGAKLFF. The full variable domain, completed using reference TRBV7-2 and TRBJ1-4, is GAGVSQSPSNKVTEKGKDVELRCDPISGHTALYWYRQSLGQGLEFLIYFQGNSAPDKSGLPSDRFSAERTGGSVSTLTIQRTQQEDSAVYLCASSLEGAKLFFGSGTQLSVL.

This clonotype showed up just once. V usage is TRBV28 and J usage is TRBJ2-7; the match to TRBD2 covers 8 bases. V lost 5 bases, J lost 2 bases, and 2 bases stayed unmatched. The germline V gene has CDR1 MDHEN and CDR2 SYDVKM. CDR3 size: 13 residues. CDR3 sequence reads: CASSSGSAYEQYF. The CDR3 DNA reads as TGTGCCAGCAGTAGCGGGAGTGCCTACGAGCAGTACTTC. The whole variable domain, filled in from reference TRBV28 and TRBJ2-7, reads DVKVTQSSRYLVKRTGEKVFLECVQDMDHENMFWYRQDPGLGLRLIYFSYDVKMKEKGDIPEGYSVSREKKERFSLILESASTNQTSMYLCASSSGSAYEQYFGPGTRLTVT.

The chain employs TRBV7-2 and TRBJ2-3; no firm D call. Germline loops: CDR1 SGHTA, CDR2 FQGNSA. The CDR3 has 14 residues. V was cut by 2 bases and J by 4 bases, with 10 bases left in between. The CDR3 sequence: CASSLLGAADTQYF. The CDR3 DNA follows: TGTGCCAGCAGCTTACTAGGCGCGGCAGATACGCAGTATTTT.

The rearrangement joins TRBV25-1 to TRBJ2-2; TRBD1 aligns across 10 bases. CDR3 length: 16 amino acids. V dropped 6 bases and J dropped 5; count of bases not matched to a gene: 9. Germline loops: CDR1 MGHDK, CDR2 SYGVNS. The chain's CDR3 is CASRPPGQGSTGELFF. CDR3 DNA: TGTGCCAGCAGACCGCCGGGACAGGGGAGTACCGGGGAGCTGTTTTTT.

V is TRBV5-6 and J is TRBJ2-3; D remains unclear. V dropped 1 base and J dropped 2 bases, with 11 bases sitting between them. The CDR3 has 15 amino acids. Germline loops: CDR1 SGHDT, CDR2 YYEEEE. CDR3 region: CASSLYLGNTDTQYF. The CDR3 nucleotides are TGTGCCAGCAGCTTGTATCTGGGGAACACAGATACGCAGTATTTT.

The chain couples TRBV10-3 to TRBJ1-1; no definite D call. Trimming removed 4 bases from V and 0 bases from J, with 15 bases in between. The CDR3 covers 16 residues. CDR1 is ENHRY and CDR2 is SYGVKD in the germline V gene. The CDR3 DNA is TGTGCCATCAGTGGCCCACGGGAAGGAGTGAACACTGAAGCTTTCTTT. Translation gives CAISGPREGVNTEAFF.

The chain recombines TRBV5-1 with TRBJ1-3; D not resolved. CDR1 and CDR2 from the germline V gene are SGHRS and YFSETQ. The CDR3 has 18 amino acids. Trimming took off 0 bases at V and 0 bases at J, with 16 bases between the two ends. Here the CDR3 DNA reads TGCGCCAGCAGCTTGGAGTTGCAGTCAGCGAGCTCTGGAAACACCATATATTTT. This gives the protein CASSLELQSASSGNTIYF.

The CDR3 sequence is CSATQGQGSETQYF. Here the CDR3 DNA reads TGCAGTGCTACTCAAGGACAGGGGAGCGAGACCCAGTACTTC. The chain joins TRBV20-1 to TRBJ2-5; TRBD1 aligns across 9 bases. V gave up 4 bases and J gave up 5 bases; unmatched junction bases: 8. The CDR3 contains 14 residues. The V gene's germline CDR1 is DFQATT and CDR2 SNEGSKA (reference sequence).

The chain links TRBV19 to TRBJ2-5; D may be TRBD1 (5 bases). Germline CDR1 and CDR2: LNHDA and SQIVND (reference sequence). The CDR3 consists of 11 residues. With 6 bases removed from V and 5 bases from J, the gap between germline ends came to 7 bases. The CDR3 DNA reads TGTGCCAGTAGAAGGGGTGAGACCCAGTACTTC. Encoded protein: CASRRGETQYF.

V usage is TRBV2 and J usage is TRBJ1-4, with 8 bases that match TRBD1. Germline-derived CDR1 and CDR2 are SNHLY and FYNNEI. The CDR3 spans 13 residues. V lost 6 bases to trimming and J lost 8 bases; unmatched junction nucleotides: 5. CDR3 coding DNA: TGTGCCAGCAGCTTCGGACAGGGCGAAAAACTGTTTTTT. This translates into CASSFGQGEKLFF. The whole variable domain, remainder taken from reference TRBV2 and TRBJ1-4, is EPEVTQTPSHQVTQMGQEVILRCVPISNHLYFYWYRQILGQKVEFLVSFYNNEISEKSEIFDDQFSVERPDGSNFTLKIRSTKLEDSAMYFCASSFGQGEKLFFGSGTQLSVL.